The text below deals with one TCR beta chain. This CDR3 region has 15 residues. The sample originates from a study of blood T cell repertoires in COVID-19. Here immunoSEQ multiplex PCR was the method, and the copy in TCRdb shows in-frame clones only, minus some. Seen here are under 75,000 clones, just under 80% observed once, and the top ten hold about 6%. The sequence was obtained from a woman aged 55-75 years with acute or convalescent COVID-19. The V gene is TRBV12-1, the J gene TRBJ2-7; TRBD1 is the table's D call, not checked against the DNA. TRBV12-1 is a pseudogene locus. Source material: peripheral blood. The CDR3 DNA sequence: TGTGCCAGCAGCCCGGGACAGGTCCCCCATCTTGAGCAGTACTTC. Residues: CASSPGQVPHLEQYF.